The next 5 T cell receptor beta chains were all read from a single sample in a study of T cells in Graves' hyperthyroidism and ophthalmopathy. Researchers took RNA transcripts and amplified the TCR beta CDR3 regions from them. Using the HTBI primer set, a first-round RT-PCR was run on the TCR CDR3. TCRdb redid the calling of the multiplex PCR reads with MiXCR, one entry per CDR3 protein. The sample yields hundreds of thousands of distinct CDR3 sequences, roughly 45% seen once. Sequenced sample: peripheral blood or thyroid tissue (not recorded which). These receptors all stem from an adult man with Graves' disease, either hyperthyroidism or ophthalmopathy (not recorded which).

Only a few counts were recorded for this clonotype. At one boundary the junction diverges from the germline segment, which might be a read error. The chain couples TRBV10-3 to TRBJ1-4; TRBD1 aligns across 8 bases. The CDR3 is 14 residues long. Germline values: CDR1 ENHRY, CDR2 SYGVKD. CDR3 region: CASSYSGGNEKLFF. The CDR3, as DNA: TGTGCCAGCAGTTACTCAGGGGGCAATGAAAAACTGTTTTTT.

This chain uses TRBV7-9 with TRBJ1-5, with a possible D match to TRBD1 (6 bases). Germline-derived CDR1 and CDR2 are SEHNR and FQNEAQ (reference sequence). The V end was cut by 3 bases, the J end by 6 bases, with 15 bases between. The CDR3 has 15 amino acids. The CDR3 loop is CASSLGQGSFQPQHF. The CDR3 DNA reads as TGTGCCAGCAGCTTGGGGCAGGGGAGTTTTCAGCCCCAGCATTTT.

Details on this clonotype: Without the conserved terminal phenylalanine or tryptophan, this CDR3 likely stems from a read error. The gene calls are TRBV11-2 and TRBJ1-2; D unresolved. Germline lookup yields CDR1 SGHAT and CDR2 FQNNGV. The CDR3 totals 13 residues. V dropped 5 bases and J dropped 8 bases, with 15 bases sitting between them. CDR3 sequence: CASSHDKVGGYTL. In DNA form, the CDR3 reads TGTGCCAGCAGCCACGACAAGGTTGGCGGCTACACCTTG.

The V and J genes are TRBV6-2 or TRBV6-3 and TRBJ2-6, with unresolved D. Deletions cut 4 bases from V and 18 bases from J, with 4 bases between. The CDR3 is made up of 8 amino acids. Germline V lookup: CDR1 MNHEY, CDR2 SVGEGT. CDR3 sequence: CASSFRTF. Written as DNA, the CDR3 is TGTGCCAGCAGTTTCCGGACTTTC.

This clonotype came up many times. The CDR3 sequence: CASSSRHRFEQYF. The CDR3, as DNA: TGTGCCAGCAGCTCAAGGCACAGGTTTGAGCAGTACTTC. This sequence joins TRBV7-2 and TRBJ2-7; D is perhaps TRBD1 (5 bases). The V end lost 4 bases, the J end lost 7 bases, and 14 bases lay between the germline ends. Germline assignment: CDR1 SGHTA and CDR2 FQGNSA. The CDR3 has 13 residues.